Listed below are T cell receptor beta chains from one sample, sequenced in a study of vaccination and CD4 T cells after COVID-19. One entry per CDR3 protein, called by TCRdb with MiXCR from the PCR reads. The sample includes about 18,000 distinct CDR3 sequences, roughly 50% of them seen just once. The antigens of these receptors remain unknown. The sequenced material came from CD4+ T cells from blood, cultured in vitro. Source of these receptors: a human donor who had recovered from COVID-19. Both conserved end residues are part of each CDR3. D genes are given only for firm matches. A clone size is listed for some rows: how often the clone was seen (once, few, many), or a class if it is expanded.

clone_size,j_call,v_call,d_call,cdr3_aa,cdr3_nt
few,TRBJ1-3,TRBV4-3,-,CASSQYRASGNTIYF,TGCGCCAGCAGCCAATATAGGGCCTCTGGAAACACCATATATTTT
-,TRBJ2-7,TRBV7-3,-,CASSLSGLNYEQYF,TGTGCCAGCAGCCTTTCGGGACTCAACTACGAGCAGTACTTC
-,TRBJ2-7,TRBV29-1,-,CSVETTSYEQYF,TGCAGCGTTGAAACTACCTCCTACGAGCAGTACTTC
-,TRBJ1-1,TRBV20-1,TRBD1,CSPYRGTTEAFF,TGCAGTCCCTACAGGGGAACGACTGAAGCTTTCTTT
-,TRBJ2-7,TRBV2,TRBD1,CASRRGGTDYEQYF,TGTGCCAGCAGGAGGGGTGGGACAGACTACGAGCAGTACTTC
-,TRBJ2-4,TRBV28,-,CASSSGGRAKNIQYF,TGTGCCAGCAGTTCCGGTGGACGGGCCAAAAACATTCAGTACTTC
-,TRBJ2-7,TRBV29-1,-,CSVNNYEQYF,TGCAGCGTTAACAACTACGAGCAGTACTTC
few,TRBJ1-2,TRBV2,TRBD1,CASQEAGGYGYTF,TGTGCCAGCCAGGAAGCAGGGGGTTATGGCTACACCTTC
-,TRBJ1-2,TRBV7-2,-,CASSYDLQGLGYGYTF,TGCGCCAGCAGCTACGATCTACAGGGACTTGGCTATGGCTACACCTTC
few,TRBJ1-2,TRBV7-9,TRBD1,CASSAGTVYMAGYTF,TGTGCCAGCAGCGCTGGGACAGTTTATATGGCGGGCTACACCTTC
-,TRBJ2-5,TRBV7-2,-,CASSTITGTLTGETQYF,TGTGCCAGCAGCACCATTACCGGGACACTAACGGGAGAGACCCAGTACTTC
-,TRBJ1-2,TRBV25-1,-,CASSLAGTNYGYTF,TGTGCCAGCAGTCTAGCCGGGACTAACTATGGCTACACCTTC
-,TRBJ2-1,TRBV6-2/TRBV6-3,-,CASGAVSYNEQFF,TGTGCCAGCGGGGCGGTATCCTACAATGAGCAGTTCTTC
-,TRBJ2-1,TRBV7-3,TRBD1,CASSVPTGGWGDEQFF,TGTGCCAGCAGCGTACCCACAGGGGGCTGGGGTGATGAGCAGTTCTTC
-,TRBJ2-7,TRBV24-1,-,CATSAMDTYEQYF,TGTGCCACCAGTGCCATGGATACCTACGAGCAGTACTTC
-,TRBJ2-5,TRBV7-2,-,CASSLGSWVRPKTQYF,TGTGCCAGCAGCTTAGGCAGTTGGGTTCGGCCGAAGACCCAGTACTTC
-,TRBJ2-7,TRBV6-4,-,CAPPQCQPPPQEQYF,TGTGCCCCCCCCCAATGTCAGCCCCCCCCCCAAGAGCAGTACTTC